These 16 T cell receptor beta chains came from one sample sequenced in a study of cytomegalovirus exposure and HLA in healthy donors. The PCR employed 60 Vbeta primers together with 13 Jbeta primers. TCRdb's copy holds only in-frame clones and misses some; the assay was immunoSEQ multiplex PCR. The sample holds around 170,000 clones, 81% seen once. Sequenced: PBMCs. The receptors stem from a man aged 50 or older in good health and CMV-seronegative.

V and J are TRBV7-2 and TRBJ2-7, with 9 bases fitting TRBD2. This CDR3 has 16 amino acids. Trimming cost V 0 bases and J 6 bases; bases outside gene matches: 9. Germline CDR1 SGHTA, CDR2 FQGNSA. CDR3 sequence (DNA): TGTGCCAGCAGCTTAGCGCCGGCGGGGGGGCCGGGCGAGCAGTACTTC. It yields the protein CASSLAPAGGPGEQYF.

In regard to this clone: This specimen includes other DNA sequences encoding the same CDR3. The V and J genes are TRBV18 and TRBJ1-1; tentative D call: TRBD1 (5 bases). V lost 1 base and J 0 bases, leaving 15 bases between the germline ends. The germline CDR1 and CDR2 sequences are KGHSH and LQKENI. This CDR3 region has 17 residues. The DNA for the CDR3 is TGTGCCAGCTCACCACGGGGGACTCCAGTTTTGAACACTGAAGCTTTCTTT. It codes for CASSPRGTPVLNTEAFF.

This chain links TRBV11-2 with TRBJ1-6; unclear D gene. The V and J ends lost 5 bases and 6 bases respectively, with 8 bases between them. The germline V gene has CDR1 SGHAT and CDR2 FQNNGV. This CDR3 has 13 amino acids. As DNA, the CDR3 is TGTGCCAGCAGCCAAACGGTTAATTCACCCCTCCACTTT. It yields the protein CASSQTVNSPLHF.

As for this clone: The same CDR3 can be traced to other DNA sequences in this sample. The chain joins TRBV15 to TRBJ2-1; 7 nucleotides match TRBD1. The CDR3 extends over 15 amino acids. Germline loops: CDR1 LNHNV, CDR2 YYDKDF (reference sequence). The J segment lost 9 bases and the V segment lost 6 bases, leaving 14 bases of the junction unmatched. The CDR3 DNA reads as TGTGCCACCAGGCCGAGGCAGGGGGATATCTCTGAGCAGTTCTTC. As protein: CATRPRQGDISEQFF.

The CDR3 region is CASSPRGSEQYF. The CDR3 region has the DNA TGTGCCAGCAGCCCTAGGGGCAGCGAGCAGTACTTC. The rearrangement uses TRBV7-6 and TRBJ2-5, with D tentatively TRBD1 (5 bases). Matching the DNA end better, TRBJ2-7 makes the J call doubtful. From germline, CDR1 is SGHVS and CDR2 FNYEAQ. The CDR3 totals 12 residues.

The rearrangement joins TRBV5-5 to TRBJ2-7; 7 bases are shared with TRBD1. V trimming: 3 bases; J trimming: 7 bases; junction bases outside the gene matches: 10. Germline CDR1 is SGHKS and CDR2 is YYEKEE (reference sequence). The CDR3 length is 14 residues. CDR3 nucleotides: TGTGCCAGCAGCTGGGGACAGAACCCTGGGGAGCAGTACTTC. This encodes CASSWGQNPGEQYF.

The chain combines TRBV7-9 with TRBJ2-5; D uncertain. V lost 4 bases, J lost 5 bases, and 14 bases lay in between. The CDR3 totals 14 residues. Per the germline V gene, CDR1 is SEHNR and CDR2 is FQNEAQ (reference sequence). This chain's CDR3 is CASSSPDKGETQYF. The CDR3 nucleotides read TGTGCCAGCAGCTCCCCCGACAAAGGCGAGACCCAGTACTTC.

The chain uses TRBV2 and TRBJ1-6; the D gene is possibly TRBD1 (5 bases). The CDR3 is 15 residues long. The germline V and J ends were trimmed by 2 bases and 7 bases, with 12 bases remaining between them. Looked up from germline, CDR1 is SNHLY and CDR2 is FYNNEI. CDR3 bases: TGTGCCAGCAGTGAAAGGGGACTGTCAAATTCACCCCTCCACTTT. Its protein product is CASSERGLSNSPLHF.

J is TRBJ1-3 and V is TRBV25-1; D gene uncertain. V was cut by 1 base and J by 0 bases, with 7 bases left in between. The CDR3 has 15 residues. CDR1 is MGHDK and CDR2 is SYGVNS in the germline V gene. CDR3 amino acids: CASSEFSGSGNTIYF. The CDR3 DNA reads TGTGCCAGCAGTGAATTTAGTGGCTCTGGAAACACCATATATTTT.

CDR3 in DNA: TGTGCCAGTAGTATTGGGACAGGGGGCTATGAGCAGTTCTTC. This sequence encodes CASSIGTGGYEQFF. The rearrangement joins TRBV19 to TRBJ2-1; 12 nucleotides match TRBD1. Trimming cost V 3 bases and J 8 bases; bases outside gene matches: 2. The CDR3 is 14 residues long. Germline V gene lookup returns CDR1 LNHDA and CDR2 SQIVND (reference sequence).

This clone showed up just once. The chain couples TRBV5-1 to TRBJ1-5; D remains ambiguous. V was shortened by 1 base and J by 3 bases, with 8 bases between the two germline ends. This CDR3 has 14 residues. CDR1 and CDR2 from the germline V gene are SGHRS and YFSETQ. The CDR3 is CASSLFGLNQPQHF. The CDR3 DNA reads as TGCGCCAGCAGCTTGTTTGGGCTCAATCAGCCCCAGCATTTT.

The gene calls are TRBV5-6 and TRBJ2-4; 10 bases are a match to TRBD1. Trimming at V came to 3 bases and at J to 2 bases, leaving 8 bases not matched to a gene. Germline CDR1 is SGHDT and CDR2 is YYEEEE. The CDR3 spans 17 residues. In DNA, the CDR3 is TGTGCCAGCAGCTCTCCTCGACAGGGGGCGTCCAAAAACATTCAGTACTTC. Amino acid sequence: CASSSPRQGASKNIQYF.

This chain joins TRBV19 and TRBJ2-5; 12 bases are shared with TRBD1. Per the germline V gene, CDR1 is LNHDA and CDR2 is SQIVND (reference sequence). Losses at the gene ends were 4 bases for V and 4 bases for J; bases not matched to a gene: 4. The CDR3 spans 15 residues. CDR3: CASSKGTGGGETQYF. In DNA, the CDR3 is TGTGCCAGTAGTAAAGGGACAGGGGGCGGAGAGACCCAGTACTTC.

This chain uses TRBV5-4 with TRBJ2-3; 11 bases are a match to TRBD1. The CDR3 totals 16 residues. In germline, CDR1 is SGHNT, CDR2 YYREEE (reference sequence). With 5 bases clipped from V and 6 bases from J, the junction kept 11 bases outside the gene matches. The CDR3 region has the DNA TGTGCCAGCAGATTTTGGACAGGGGGCGCCTATGATACGCAGTATTTT. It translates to CASRFWTGGAYDTQYF.

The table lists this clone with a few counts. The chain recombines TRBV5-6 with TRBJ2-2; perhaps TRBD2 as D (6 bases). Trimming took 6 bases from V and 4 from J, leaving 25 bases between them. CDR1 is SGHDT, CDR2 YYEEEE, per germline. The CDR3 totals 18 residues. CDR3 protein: CASNMMHTGGLGTGELFF. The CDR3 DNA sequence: TGTGCCAGCAACATGATGCATACCGGGGGTCTCGGCACCGGGGAGCTGTTTTTT.

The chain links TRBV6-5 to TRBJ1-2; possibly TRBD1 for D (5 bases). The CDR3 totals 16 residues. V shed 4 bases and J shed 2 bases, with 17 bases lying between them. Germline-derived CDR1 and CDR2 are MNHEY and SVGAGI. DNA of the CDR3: TGTGCCAGCAGTTGGGGGGGTGTTAAGCTCAACTATGGCTACACCTTC. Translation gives CASSWGGVKLNYGYTF.